The 32 T cell receptor beta chains below were found in one sample sequenced in a study of blood T cell repertoires in COVID-19. Data came from immunoSEQ multiplex PCR; TCRdb stores just in-frame clones and leaves some out. The sample lists about 410,000 clones, roughly 90% occurring once. Source material: peripheral blood. These receptors were obtained from a woman in her twenties or thirties with active or convalescent COVID-19.

V gene TRBV4-1 combines with J gene TRBJ2-3; 14 bases map to TRBD2. The V and J ends lost 8 bases and 3 bases, in that order; junction bases with no gene match: 4. CDR1 MGHRA and CDR2 YSYEKL come from the germline V gene. The CDR3 covers 15 residues. The CDR3, as DNA: TGCGCCAGCGGACTAGCGGGGGGCGGGACAGATACGCAGTATTTT. This sequence encodes CASGLAGGGTDTQYF.

V is TRBV6-5 and J is TRBJ1-2, with 9 bases aligning to TRBD1. V shed 5 bases, J shed 3 bases, and the junction held 7 bases outside the gene matches. The CDR3 spans 15 residues. Germline CDR1 MNHEY, CDR2 SVGAGI. The CDR3 sequence: CASSMGQGPYYGYTF. The DNA of the CDR3 is TGTGCCAGCAGTATGGGACAGGGTCCTTACTATGGCTACACCTTC.

The CDR3 DNA reads as TGTGCCAGCAGCTTGGGACAGGGAAGTGTATACTTC. This translates into CASSLGQGSVYF. The chain uses TRBV5-5 and TRBJ2-4; 7 nucleotides line up with TRBD1. The CDR3 is 12 residues long. Germline V gene data show CDR1 as SGHKS and CDR2 as YYEKEE (reference sequence). J gave up 16 bases and V 0 bases, and 7 bases lay outside the gene matches.

This clone appeared a single time. The rearrangement uses TRBV7-8 and TRBJ2-1; D ambiguous. V lost 1 base and J 1 base, leaving 5 bases between the germline ends. This CDR3 contains 14 residues. Germline V gene lookup returns CDR1 SGHVS and CDR2 FQNEAQ. The CDR3 loop is CASSLDISYNEQFF. Here the CDR3 DNA reads TGTGCCAGCAGCTTAGACATATCCTACAATGAGCAGTTCTTC. Full variable domain (outside the CDR3, taken from reference TRBV7-8 and TRBJ2-1): GAGVSQSPRYKVAKRGQDVALRCDPISGHVSLFWYQQALGQGPEFLTYFQNEAQLDKSGLPSDRFFAERPEGSVSTLKIQRTQQEDSAVYLCASSLDISYNEQFFGPGTRLTVL.

The chain uses TRBV20-1 and TRBJ2-7, with a tentative D call TRBD1 (6 bases). Germline CDR1 reads DFQATT; CDR2 reads SNEGSKA (reference sequence). The CDR3 runs 10 residues. V was shortened by 6 bases and J by 4 bases, with 7 bases between the two germline ends. CDR3 sequence (DNA): TGCAGTGCCAGGGGATACGAGCAGTACTTC. Residues: CSARGYEQYF.

This sequence joins TRBV10-3 and TRBJ1-1; 8 bases agree with TRBD1. Germline lookup yields CDR1 ENHRY and CDR2 SYGVKD. The CDR3 sequence is 14 residues long. V trimming: 6 bases; J trimming: 0 bases; junction bases outside the gene matches: 3. CDR3 region: CAIRGDRLNTEAFF. CDR3 DNA sequence: TGTGCCATCAGGGGGGACAGGTTGAACACTGAAGCTTTCTTT.

The V gene is TRBV18, the J gene TRBJ1-1, with a possible D match to TRBD1 (6 bases). Germline-derived CDR1 and CDR2 are KGHSH and LQKENI. Trimming pared 1 base from V and 1 base from J, leaving 10 bases between. This CDR3 has 15 amino acids. CDR3 DNA: TGTGCCAGCTCACCACAGGACAGCAGGAACACTGAAGCTTTCTTT. Encoded protein: CASSPQDSRNTEAFF.

CDR3 coding DNA: TGTGCCAGCAGCTTTGGGACAGGGTCGCAAGGCTACACCTTC. This encodes CASSFGTGSQGYTF. The chain carries TRBV7-2 and TRBJ1-2; 9 bases line up with TRBD1. The CDR3 totals 14 residues. The germline gives CDR1 SGHTA, CDR2 FQGNSA. J gave up 8 bases and V 3 bases, and 7 bases lay outside the gene matches.

V and J are TRBV6-6 and TRBJ2-3; D ambiguous. CDR3 length: 16 residues. Deletions cut 2 bases from V and 0 bases from J, with 12 bases between. Germline V gene data show CDR1 as MNHNY and CDR2 as SVGAGI (reference sequence). The CDR3 nucleotides read TGTGCCAGCAGTTACCTAGACGGATCCAGCACAGATACGCAGTATTTT. Protein: CASSYLDGSSTDTQYF.

This sequence joins TRBV3-1 (or the pseudogene TRBV3-2) and TRBJ2-5, with 9 bases that match TRBD2. V shed 5 bases and J 5 bases; nucleotides not matched to a gene: 6. CDR1 and CDR2 (germline): LGHDT, YNNKEL (reference sequence). The CDR3 covers 14 residues. CDR3: CASSARGGLETQYF. As DNA, the CDR3 is TGTGCCAGCAGCGCGCGGGGGGGCCTGGAGACCCAGTACTTC.

The chain carries TRBV6-5 and TRBJ1-2; D possibly corresponds to TRBD1 (5 bases). CDR1 MNHEY and CDR2 SVGAGI come from the germline V gene. Trimming took 4 bases from V and 4 from J, leaving 10 bases between them. The CDR3 covers 13 residues. CDR3 DNA: TGTGCCAGCAGTTTCAGTGACAGCTATGGCTACACCTTC. Translation gives CASSFSDSYGYTF.

The DNA for the CDR3 is TGTGCCAGCAGTGAAGGGCAGATCGCAACTAATGAAAAACTGTTTTTT. Protein product: CASSEGQIATNEKLFF. This chain connects TRBV6-1 to TRBJ1-4; D unresolved. Trimming stripped 1 base from V and 0 bases from J, with 9 bases between. This CDR3 has 16 amino acids. In germline, CDR1 is MNHNS, CDR2 SASEGT.

Remarks on this clone: One end of the junction varies from germline; a read error may be responsible. J is TRBJ1-5 and V is TRBV3-1 (or the pseudogene TRBV3-2), with D hard to call. CDR1 and CDR2 (germline): LGHDT, YNNKEL (reference sequence). CDR3 length equals 14 residues. The CDR3 is CASSQVGSNRPQHF. CDR3 DNA: TGTGCCAGCAGCCAAGTGGGTAGCAATCGGCCCCAGCATTTT.

The chain is built from TRBV6-5 and TRBJ2-2, with 9 nucleotides matching TRBD2. Germline V gene data show CDR1 as MNHEY and CDR2 as SVGAGI. The length of the CDR3 is 13 residues. CDR3 region: CAEAGGNTGELFF. DNA of the CDR3: TGTGCAGAAGCGGGGGGGAACACCGGGGAGCTGTTTTTT.

V usage is TRBV11-2 and J usage is TRBJ1-2; D perhaps matches TRBD1 (5 bases). V dropped 5 bases and J dropped 7 bases, with 14 bases sitting between them. CDR3 length equals 13 residues. Germline V lookup: CDR1 SGHAT, CDR2 FQNNGV. The CDR3 DNA is TGTGCCAGCAGCCTGGACTATGGGGCTGGCTACACCTTC. Translating it yields CASSLDYGAGYTF.

In the case of this clone: At one boundary the junction diverges from the germline segment, which might be a read error. The rearrangement uses TRBV10-3 and TRBJ1-4; D is unresolved. This CDR3 spans 12 amino acids. Germline loops: CDR1 ENHRY, CDR2 SYGVKD. The CDR3 is CAISEAKEKLFF. The DNA of the CDR3 is TGTGCCATCAGTGAGGCTAAGGAAAAACTGTTTTTT.

The gene calls are TRBV30 and TRBJ1-5, with 9 bases fitting TRBD1. CDR1 is GTSNPN and CDR2 is SVGIG in the germline V gene (reference sequence). The CDR3 contains 15 residues. With 4 bases clipped from V and 2 bases from J, the junction kept 6 bases outside the gene matches. The CDR3 DNA follows: TGTGCCTGGACCCCCGGGACAGGGCGCAATCAGCCCCAGCATTTT. Protein sequence: CAWTPGTGRNQPQHF.

This clone was seen a handful of times. The CDR3 sequence is CASSQEAQGGEKLFF. For the CDR3, the DNA is TGCGCCAGCAGCCAAGAAGCCCAGGGGGGTGAAAAACTGTTTTTT. This rearrangement joins TRBV4-1 to TRBJ1-4; TRBD1 matches at 7 bases. CDR3 length: 15 amino acids. Per germline, CDR1 MGHRA and CDR2 YSYEKL. Trimming cost V 0 bases and J 7 bases; bases outside gene matches: 5.

The rearrangement uses TRBV2 and TRBJ2-1, with 11 bases that match TRBD2. With 6 bases clipped from V and 9 bases from J, the junction kept 10 bases outside the gene matches. The CDR3 sequence is 15 residues long. The germline gives CDR1 SNHLY, CDR2 FYNNEI. CDR3 DNA sequence: TGTGCCAGCAGCGAGATAGCGGGGGGGCTAAGTGAGCAGTTCTTC. Amino acid sequence: CASSEIAGGLSEQFF.

This chain joins TRBV6-5 and TRBJ1-6, with 9 positions matching TRBD1. There are 15 residues in the CDR3. The ends lost 6 bases at V and 11 bases at J; junction bases unmatched: 11. Germline V CDR1 and CDR2: MNHEY, SVGAGI. CDR3 sequence reads: CASSSGQGGRTPLHF. The CDR3, as DNA: TGTGCCAGCAGCTCGGGACAGGGAGGCAGGACACCCCTCCACTTT.

This rearrangement joins TRBV7-8 to TRBJ1-1; 9 bases agree with TRBD1. The CDR3 is made up of 17 amino acids. In germline, CDR1 is SGHVS, CDR2 FQNEAQ. The junction had 14 bases not matched to a gene; V was cut back by 4 bases and J by 5 bases. CDR3: CASSSRAQGQGTTEAFF. The CDR3 DNA reads TGTGCCAGCAGCTCACGAGCCCAGGGACAGGGTACGACTGAAGCTTTCTTT.

CDR3 in amino acids: CAISQGLANSPLHF. Written as DNA, the CDR3 is TGTGCCATTAGTCAGGGGCTTGCTAATTCACCCCTCCACTTT. The V and J genes are TRBV2 and TRBJ1-6, with a possible D match to TRBD1 (6 bases). The germline V gene encodes CDR1 SNHLY and CDR2 FYNNEI. The CDR3 length is 14 residues. V was clipped by 10 bases and J by 6 bases, with 16 bases between them. Variable domain in full (rest from reference TRBV2 and TRBJ1-6): EPEVTQTPSHQVTQMGQEVILRCVPISNHLYFYWYRQILGQKVEFLVSFYNNEISEKSEIFDDQFSVERPDGSNFTLKIRSTKLEDSAMYFCAISQGLANSPLHFGNGTRLTVT.

This sequence joins TRBV5-1 and TRBJ2-7; 7 bases agree with TRBD1. Germline CDR1 SGHRS, CDR2 YFSETQ. The CDR3 loop spans 17 amino acids. With V trimmed by 4 bases and J by 3 bases, 16 bases remained unmatched. Here the CDR3 reads CASSRIVRDSNGYEQYF. The CDR3 coding sequence is TGCGCCAGCAGCCGAATCGTCCGGGACAGCAACGGCTACGAGCAGTACTTC.

Points on this clone: A clone one base away is much larger, so this may be a read error. J is TRBJ1-1 and V is TRBV2; D call uncertain. Trimming removed 7 bases at V and 5 bases at J, with 8 bases between. This CDR3 has 11 residues. CDR1 is SNHLY and CDR2 is FYNNEI in the germline V gene. This CDR3 reads CASIRGTEAFF. CDR3 sequence (DNA): TGTGCCAGCATCCGAGGGACTGAAGCTTTCTTT.

J is TRBJ2-3 and V is TRBV7-9; TRBD2 matches 7 bases. V shed 8 bases and J 0 bases; nucleotides not matched to a gene: 5. The CDR3 covers 14 residues. The germline gives CDR1 SEHNR, CDR2 FQNEAQ (reference sequence). The CDR3 DNA sequence: TGTGCCAGCGGGGGGGAGACTAGCACAGATACGCAGTATTTT. It translates to CASGGETSTDTQYF. Full variable domain (missing parts from reference TRBV7-9 and TRBJ2-3): DTGVSQNPRHKITKRGQNVTFRCDPISEHNRLYWYRQTLGQGPEFLTYFQNEAQLEKSRLLSDRFSAERPKGSFSTLEIQRTEQGDSAMYLCASGGETSTDTQYFGPGTRLTVL.

The rearrangement joins TRBV7-9 to TRBJ2-7, with 7 bases lining up with TRBD2. The CDR3 has 14 residues. With V trimmed by 5 bases and J by 5 bases, 9 bases remained unmatched. In germline, CDR1 is SEHNR, CDR2 FQNEAQ (reference sequence). The CDR3 DNA sequence: TGTGCCAGCAGCCCGGGGGGTACTGGGGACGAGCAGTACTTC. Protein product: CASSPGGTGDEQYF. Full variable domain (remainder filled in from reference TRBV7-9 and TRBJ2-7): DTGVSQNPRHKITKRGQNVTFRCDPISEHNRLYWYRQTLGQGPEFLTYFQNEAQLEKSRLLSDRFSAERPKGSFSTLEIQRTEQGDSAMYLCASSPGGTGDEQYFGPGTRLTVT.

A remark on this clone: Germline and junction disagree at one end, which may indicate a read error. Other DNA variants within this sample encode the same CDR3. J is TRBJ1-1 and V is TRBV5-1; D is possibly TRBD1 (5 bases). From germline, CDR1 is SGHRS and CDR2 YFSETQ. CDR3 length: 14 residues. Here the CDR3 DNA reads TGCGCCAGCAGTTTGGAGGGGTTGAACACTGAAGCTTTCTTT. It translates to CASSLEGLNTEAFF.

The V and J genes are TRBV5-1 and TRBJ2-6, with a possible D match to TRBD1 (5 bases). Trimming removed 4 bases from V and 4 bases from J, with 9 bases in between. The CDR3 length is 14 residues. Germline CDR1 reads SGHRS; CDR2 reads YFSETQ. The DNA of the CDR3 is TGCGCCAGCAGCGCAGGGTCGGGGGCCAACGTCCTGACTTTC. Translated: CASSAGSGANVLTF.

The chain is built from TRBV24-1 and TRBJ2-5, with a weak D call TRBD2 (6 bases). Germline V gives CDR1 KGHDR, CDR2 SFDVKD. V was clipped by 4 bases and J by 5 bases, with 10 bases between them. The CDR3 length is 13 residues. Here the CDR3 DNA reads TGTGCCACCAGTGAGGCGGGGAGGGAGACCCAGTACTTC. This encodes CATSEAGRETQYF.

The CDR3, as DNA: TGCGCCAGCAGCCAAGATGAGCGGGAGGTGTCCTACGAGCAGTACTTC. It encodes CASSQDEREVSYEQYF. This chain links TRBV4-1 with TRBJ2-7, with 9 nucleotides matching TRBD2. Germline CDR1 MGHRA, CDR2 YSYEKL. The V and J ends lost 0 bases and 1 base, in that order; junction bases with no gene match: 4. The CDR3 consists of 16 residues.

To note about this clone: A read error may explain this, as a much larger clone is one base away. The same CDR3 can be traced to other DNA sequences in this sample. J is TRBJ2-7 and V is TRBV4-1; 11 bases agree with TRBD2. V was clipped by 3 bases and J by 9 bases; unmatched bases: 13. The CDR3 spans 16 residues. Germline CDR1 reads MGHRA; CDR2 reads YSYEKL. CDR3 nucleotide sequence: TGCGCCAGCAGCCACACGCGTCTAGCGGGGGGCCAGGGGCAGTACTTC. This encodes CASSHTRLAGGQGQYF.

V is TRBV7-2 and J is TRBJ2-1; the match to TRBD2 covers 16 bases. Germline CDR1 is SGHTA and CDR2 is FQGNSA. CDR3 length equals 16 residues. V trimming: 10 bases; J trimming: 2 bases; junction bases outside the gene matches: 5. The chain's CDR3 is CAKGTSGRATYNEQFF. The CDR3 DNA follows: TGTGCCAAAGGGACTAGCGGGAGGGCGACCTACAATGAGCAGTTCTTC.